The 9 T cell receptor beta chains in this list originate from one sample, sequenced in a study of Graves' ophthalmopathy and Graves' hyperthyroidism. The authors amplified TCR beta CDR3 regions, and they did so from RNA transcripts for repertoire sequencing. An initial RT-PCR round employing HTBI primers preceded a second-round multiplex PCR. TCRdb recomputed calls from the multiplex PCR reads with MiXCR, one row per CDR3 protein. The table includes 350,000 or so distinct CDR3 sequences, 15% to 20% detected once. The sequenced sample consisted of peripheral blood. The receptors stem from an adult man with Graves' ophthalmopathy.

V usage is TRBV20-1 and J usage is TRBJ2-7; 11 bases agree with TRBD2. The ends lost 8 bases at V and 3 bases at J; junction bases unmatched: 3. Germline V gene lookup returns CDR1 DFQATT and CDR2 SNEGSKA (reference sequence). This CDR3 is built from 12 residues. For the CDR3, the DNA is TGCAGTTTAGGGACTAGCGGCTACGAGCAGTACTTC. Protein: CSLGTSGYEQYF.

The V gene is TRBV6-2 or TRBV6-3, the J gene TRBJ1-6; 7 nucleotides align to TRBD1. This CDR3 region has 18 residues. V gave up 2 bases and J gave up 4 bases; unmatched junction bases: 11. Germline loops: CDR1 MNHEY, CDR2 SVGEGT. CDR3 nucleotides: TGTGCCAGCAGTTACGACGGACTGACAGGGCCATATAATTCACCCCTCCACTTT. This sequence encodes CASSYDGLTGPYNSPLHF.

This clonotype was detected ten times or more. The chain is built from TRBV12-3 or TRBV12-4 and TRBJ2-2, with 8 positions matching TRBD1. The length of the CDR3 is 15 residues. Losses at the gene ends were 6 bases for V and 5 bases for J; bases not matched to a gene: 8. CDR3 residues: CASRVGQGRTGELFF. The CDR3 DNA is TGTGCCAGCAGGGTCGGACAGGGTCGAACCGGGGAGCTGTTTTTT.

In its sample, this clonotype was seen many times. The rearrangement uses TRBV27 and TRBJ2-6; the D is unclear. Per the germline V gene, CDR1 is MNHEY and CDR2 is SMNVEV (reference sequence). V lost 2 bases and J 5 bases, leaving 4 bases between the germline ends. This CDR3 comprises 13 residues. The CDR3 DNA is TGTGCCAGCAGTTTAGGAAGGGCCAACGTCCTGACTTTC. Its protein product is CASSLGRANVLTF.

In this sample, this clonotype turned up many times. The chain employs TRBV19 and TRBJ1-5; D is perhaps TRBD1 (5 bases). Trimming removed 3 bases from V and 0 bases from J, with 18 bases in between. The CDR3 spans 18 residues. Germline CDR1 and CDR2: LNHDA and SQIVND (reference sequence). The CDR3 loop reads CASSIGRGRAYSNQPQHF. Here the CDR3 DNA reads TGTGCCAGTAGTATCGGTCGGGGCAGGGCCTATAGCAATCAGCCCCAGCATTTT.

The sample holds many counts of this clonotype. V usage is TRBV19 and J usage is TRBJ1-5; 7 nucleotides match TRBD1. Germline V CDR1 and CDR2: LNHDA, SQIVND (reference sequence). There are 16 residues in the CDR3. V was pared by 3 bases and J by 3 bases, with 8 bases of the junction left unmatched. The CDR3 is CASSILYRGDNQPQHF. The CDR3 bases are TGTGCCAGTAGTATTCTGTACAGGGGCGACAATCAGCCCCAGCATTTT.

The chain employs TRBV3-1 and TRBJ1-2; no firm D call. CDR1 is LGHDT and CDR2 is YNNKEL in the germline V gene (reference sequence). The CDR3 spans 12 residues. The V gene lost 3 bases and the J gene lost 7 bases, with 9 bases spanning the gap. In DNA, the CDR3 is TGTGCCAGCAGCCAGGCTGTGGCTGGCTACACCTTC. It translates to CASSQAVAGYTF. Combining the CDR3 with reference TRBV3-1 and TRBJ1-2 gives the whole variable domain DTAVSQTPKYLVTQMGNDKSIKCEQNLGHDTMYWYKQDSKKFLKIMFSYNNKELIINETVPNRFSPKSPDKAHLNLHINSLELGDSAVYFCASSQAVAGYTFGSGTRLTVV.

This clonotype was detected many times. V gene TRBV6-5 combines with J gene TRBJ2-5; 10 bases are shared with TRBD2. The V gene end was trimmed by 7 bases and the J gene end by 1 base; junction bases not matched to a gene: 6. The CDR3 is made up of 15 amino acids. Germline V gene sequence: CDR1 MNHEY, CDR2 SVGAGI. CDR3 nucleotide sequence: TGTGCCAGCACCTCTAGCGGGAGTGTCCAAGAGACCCAGTACTTC. It translates to CASTSSGSVQETQYF.

This clonotype appeared a few times. The chain employs TRBV10-3 and TRBJ1-3, with unresolved D. Germline assignment: CDR1 ENHRY and CDR2 SYGVKD. CDR3 length: 15 residues. The V gene lost 7 bases and the J gene lost 8 bases, with 21 bases spanning the gap. The CDR3 DNA is TGTGCCATCAATAACGGAGGTCGGGCCTGGGACACCATATATTTT. Amino acids: CAINNGGRAWDTIYF.